The T cell receptor (beta chain) under discussion was sequenced for a study (dated by TCRdb to the mid-2010s). Regarding the complete study: The study examined whether tumor-infiltrating Tregs in breast cancer are drawn from blood Tregs or arise in situ by conversion from other CD4+ T cell subsets.

V was cut back by 4 bases and J by 8 bases, leaving a gap of 8 bases between them. Spanning cysteine to phenylalanine, the CDR3 consists of 11 amino acids. The CDR3 DNA has 33 bases and is translated from base 1. General findings and caveats noted by the study authors: Validation in the larger cohort was restricted to a single TCR beta V-J rearrangement rather than whole repertoires. Tumor memory CD4+ T cell TCR gene usage was found to cluster with blood and lymph node memory CD4+ cells and with lymph node naive CD4+ cells. Across approximately 21 patients, about 14% of tumor Treg TRBV12-4/TRBJ1-2 sequences were found to be shared with naive CD4+ cells, compared with under 2.4% shared with blood Tregs or memory cells. The greatest overlap of tumor-infiltrating Treg TCR alpha and beta sequences was with tumor naive CD4+ T cells, followed next by blood naive CD4+ T cells.

Cells that were CD4+CD25+CD127-/low were the ones isolated as Tregs. In a larger cohort of about two dozen breast cancer patients, a single TRBV12-4/TRBJ1-2 rearrangement was sequenced in tumor Tregs and in blood Treg, naive and memory CD4+ cells. Ficoll density gradient centrifugation was used to isolate mononuclear cells from lymph nodes or from 40 to 50 ml of peripheral blood. A purity exceeding 90% was confirmed by FACS for the sorted cell populations. To prepare the library, multiplex PCR was applied. Reads for this sample came from an Ion Torrent PGM. In the approximately 21-patient analysis, TRBV12-4/TRBJ1-2 clonotypes were amplified using adaptor-ligated barcode primers. For the roughly 21-patient cohort, the TRBV12-4/TRBJ1-2 amplicons were sequenced on the Ion Personal Genome Machine system. In the paper's pipeline: Sequencing data were pooled across the five patients for each of nine subset-tissue groups and compared by unsupervised clustering of TCR gene usage. The Morisita-Horn index was used to calculate repertoire similarity, with shared sequences weighted according to their contribution to each repertoire. The raw public reads went through TCRdb reprocessing: fastp at Q25, MiXCR clone calling, in-frame beta chains kept. Rows are unified per CDR3 protein, each entry keeping the most common DNA and genes. TCRdb's processing, not the authors' own work, is the source of the V and J calls. This sample is represented by fewer than 750 distinct CDR3 sequences; under 4.5% of them were singletons. Of the sample, 30% to 40% falls within the top ten clones.

Judged by its sample share, this clonotype qualifies as medium-sized (0.01 to 0.1%). What this receptor recognizes is not known. No base quality information exists; no much larger clone differs at one position. Material: Tregs sorted from blood. The receptor comes from a female donor with breast cancer. In this chain, TRBV12-3 or TRBV12-4 is recombined with TRBJ1-2; possibly the D gene is TRBD1, per 5 matching bases. The base sequence is TGTGCCAGCAGTTCTAGGGGCGGCTACACCTTC. It translates as CASSSRGGYTF.